This record covers a single TCR beta chain. Its antigen is unidentified. The data were obtained in a study of vaccination and CD4 T cells after COVID-19. Overall study: There were six male and four female convalescents, and two of them were Hispanic. A vaccine, either BNT162b2 or mRNA-1273, was given to participants in two doses.

Trimming cost V 5 bases and J 4 bases, with 20 bases left between them. This CDR3 contains 17 residues. Germline CDR1 SEHNR, CDR2 FQNEAQ (reference sequence). The treatment denotes: roughly ten-day PBMC culture with coronavirus spike peptide pools or control peptides (ViraFEST assay). ViraFEST expanded antigen-specific T cells with peptide pools, then sequenced TCRs. Culture proceeded for less than twelve days, and CD4+ T cells were then isolated by negative selection. Sequencing of cultured CD4+ T cell DNA used the Oncomine TCR Beta short-read assay. TCRdb redid the calling of the PCR reads with MiXCR, one entry per CDR3 protein. The repertoire holds some 11,000 distinct CDR3 sequences, roughly 50% seen once, with about 15% in the top ten.

The chain carries TRBV7-9 and TRBJ2-2; D is undetermined. The sequencing sample was made of CD4+ T cells from blood, cultured in vitro. The TCR sequence derives from a human donor who had recovered from COVID-19. DNA of the CDR3: TGTGCCAGCAGCCCCACCGTTCGCAGGTCGGGCACCGGGGAGCTGTTTTTT. This encodes CASSPTVRRSGTGELFF.